This passage covers 30 T cell receptor beta chains from one sample sequenced in a study of T cell responses to AZD1222 COVID-19 vaccine (dated by TCRdb to the early 2020s). The time point label on this specimen signifies: about 28 days (+/-7) after the second vaccine dose. The library came from the immunoSEQ multiplex PCR assay. In its TCRdb copy, this immuneACCESS table keeps in-frame sequences only and misses some clones. Where compared with another copy, unresolved V genes explain less than half of these, and the others have no known cause. The sample includes around 150,000 clones, with about 92% observed a single time. Together, the top ten hold about 5.9% of the sample. Material: peripheral blood, obtained 28 days after the second AZD1222 dose. Receptors originate from an adult who received the AZD1222 COVID-19 vaccine.

This chain uses TRBV3-1 (or the pseudogene TRBV3-2) with TRBJ1-5; maybe TRBD1 (5 bases). Germline V lookup: CDR1 LGHDT, CDR2 YNNKEL (reference sequence). This CDR3 is built from 15 residues. V was clipped by 0 bases and J by 5 bases, with 11 bases between them. Written as DNA, the CDR3 is TGTGCCAGCAGCCAAGATCAGGGAGCAGATCAGCCCCAGCATTTT. Encoded protein: CASSQDQGADQPQHF.

This chain joins TRBV28 and TRBJ2-7; D ambiguous. The CDR3 is made up of 15 amino acids. Looked up from germline, CDR1 is MDHEN and CDR2 is SYDVKM. V was trimmed by 2 bases and J by 0 bases, leaving 11 bases between them. The CDR3, as DNA: TGTGCCAGCAGTTTAGGATTTTCTAGCTCCTACGAGCAGTACTTC. Translation: CASSLGFSSSYEQYF.

The CDR3 DNA follows: TGTGCCAGCAGTCCCTGGGCCGGGGAGCTGTTTTTT. This gives the protein CASSPWAGELFF. The rearrangement links TRBV5-4 to TRBJ2-2; D gene unclear. Deletions cut 5 bases from V and 6 bases from J, with 8 bases between. Germline CDR1 and CDR2: SGHNT and YYREEE (reference sequence). This CDR3 is 12 amino acids long.

This chain uses TRBV5-4 with TRBJ2-2; 7 bases agree with TRBD1. V dropped 0 bases and J dropped 8; count of bases not matched to a gene: 7. The CDR3 loop spans 15 amino acids. Per germline, CDR1 SGHNT and CDR2 YYREEE (reference sequence). This CDR3 is CASSLARTGTGELFF. DNA for the CDR3: TGTGCCAGCAGCTTGGCACGGACAGGCACGGGGGAGCTGTTTTTT.

V is TRBV10-3 and J is TRBJ1-1; D perhaps matches TRBD1 (5 bases). V was clipped by 3 bases and J by 7 bases, with 12 bases between them. The CDR3 spans 13 residues. CDR1 is ENHRY and CDR2 is SYGVKD in the germline V gene. CDR3 nucleotides: TGTGCCATCAGTGACGTCCTAAGGGGTGAAGCTTTCTTT. This encodes CAISDVLRGEAFF.

The rearrangement joins TRBV9 to TRBJ2-1; a weak D match, TRBD1 (6 bases). CDR1 and CDR2 (germline): SGDLS, YYNGEE. This CDR3 region has 14 residues. The ends were cut back, 4 bases at V and 9 bases at J, with 17 bases in the middle. The CDR3 coding sequence is TGTGCCAGCAGCTTGGACAGTTACCCGGCTGAGCAGTTCTTC. Its translation: CASSLDSYPAEQFF.

The V and J genes are TRBV7-6 and TRBJ2-3; maybe TRBD2 (5 bases). The CDR3 sequence is 13 residues long. Germline lookup yields CDR1 SGHVS and CDR2 FNYEAQ. V was shortened by 6 bases and J by 9 bases, with 16 bases between the two germline ends. CDR3: CASRLAPQGTQYF. CDR3 nucleotide sequence: TGTGCCAGCAGGCTAGCCCCGCAAGGGACGCAGTATTTT.

This clone was observed a few times. The chain employs TRBV12-3 or TRBV12-4 and TRBJ1-6; D is perhaps TRBD1 (6 bases). V gave up 5 bases and J gave up 9 bases, with 11 bases separating them. The CDR3 has 13 residues. This CDR3 is CASSLQGTSPLHF. The CDR3 DNA sequence: TGTGCCAGCAGTCTTCAGGGGACTTCACCCCTCCACTTT.

This chain joins TRBV7-9 and TRBJ1-1; possibly TRBD1 for D (5 bases). The CDR3 spans 14 residues. Germline values: CDR1 SEHNR, CDR2 FQNEAQ (reference sequence). V lost 11 bases and J 8 bases, leaving 24 bases between the germline ends. The CDR3 coding sequence is TGTGCCTGCTCCCGGGGCATTCGGGGAGAAGAAGCTTTCTTT. Translation gives CACSRGIRGEEAFF.

V usage is TRBV30 and J usage is TRBJ2-3; D gene ambiguous. Between the trimmed V and J ends, which lost 3 bases and 1 base, there was a span of 5 bases. This CDR3 region has 12 residues. CDR1 GTSNPN and CDR2 SVGIG come from the germline V gene (reference sequence). The CDR3 sequence is CAWSPGTDTQYF. The CDR3 coding sequence is TGTGCCTGGAGCCCCGGCACAGATACGCAGTATTTT.

The CDR3 protein is CASSPQSVGQPQHF. The CDR3 DNA reads as TGTGCCAGCAGCCCACAGTCCGTTGGTCAGCCCCAGCATTTT. The V gene is TRBV5-8, the J gene TRBJ1-5; D gene ambiguous. The germline V and J ends were trimmed by 4 bases and 6 bases, with 14 bases remaining between them. Germline lookup yields CDR1 SGHTS and CDR2 YDEGEE. The CDR3 is made up of 14 amino acids.

The chain recombines TRBV5-1 with TRBJ1-2, with 7 bases lining up with TRBD1. Germline V lookup: CDR1 SGHRS, CDR2 YFSETQ. V lost 3 bases to trimming and J lost 4 bases; unmatched junction nucleotides: 6. This CDR3 is 14 amino acids long. The CDR3 DNA follows: TGCGCCAGCAGCTCCGGGACAGACCTCTATGGCTACACCTTC. Its protein product is CASSSGTDLYGYTF.

The V call is TRBV9, the J call TRBJ2-7; TRBD1 matches 10 bases. V trimming: 2 bases; J trimming: 4 bases; junction bases outside the gene matches: 6. This CDR3 has 15 residues. CDR1 is SGDLS, CDR2 YYNGEE, per germline. The CDR3 region has the DNA TGTGCCAGCAGCGTTGGGACAGGGGAGTGGTACGAGCAGTACTTC. Protein: CASSVGTGEWYEQYF.

The CDR3 sequence is CASSPGARGQPQHF. As DNA, the CDR3 is TGTGCCAGCTCACCAGGGGCGCGGGGTCAGCCCCAGCATTTT. The V and J genes are TRBV18 and TRBJ1-5; TRBD1 might be the D (5 bases). Germline V gives CDR1 KGHSH, CDR2 LQKENI. This CDR3 has 14 residues. V was pared by 2 bases and J by 6 bases, with 11 bases between.

The chain employs TRBV4-2 and TRBJ2-3, with 8 bases identical to TRBD1. After removal of 4 bases from V and 2 bases from J, the junction contained 8 bases not matched to a gene. Germline V lookup: CDR1 LGHNA, CDR2 YNFKEQ. The CDR3 totals 16 residues. CDR3 sequence: CASSRRTGTATDTQYF. In DNA form, the CDR3 reads TGTGCCAGCAGCCGCAGGACAGGGACTGCCACAGATACGCAGTATTTT.

The J gene is TRBJ1-2, the V gene TRBV10-3; no clear D gene. The CDR3 has 13 amino acids. V lost 2 bases and J 2 bases, leaving 6 bases between the germline ends. Germline V gene data show CDR1 as ENHRY and CDR2 as SYGVKD. The chain's CDR3 is CAISEQQNYGYTF. The CDR3 DNA reads as TGTGCCATCAGTGAGCAACAGAACTATGGCTACACCTTC.

The chain combines TRBV6-4 with TRBJ2-1; D is ambiguous. CDR1 and CDR2 from the germline V gene are MRHNA and SNTAGT. Trimming left V 4 bases short and J 6 bases short, with 10 bases between. The CDR3 runs to 13 residues. The CDR3 protein is CASSAQTTNEQFF. The CDR3 DNA reads TGTGCCAGCAGTGCCCAAACTACCAATGAGCAGTTCTTC.

This sequence joins TRBV5-4 and TRBJ1-2; a possible D gene is TRBD1 (6 bases). This CDR3 is built from 15 residues. Germline V gene data show CDR1 as SGHNT and CDR2 as YYREEE (reference sequence). Trimming left V 4 bases short and J 3 bases short, with 16 bases between. Here the CDR3 reads CASSGGQGLHYGYTF. DNA for the CDR3: TGTGCCAGCAGCGGGGGGCAGGGGCTCCACTATGGCTACACCTTC.

The genes are TRBV6-4 and TRBJ2-1, with 9 nucleotides matching TRBD2. Germline values: CDR1 MRHNA, CDR2 SNTAGT. The CDR3 has 14 amino acids. Germline trimming cut 8 bases from V and 4 bases from J; bases unmatched to any gene: 6. CDR3 in DNA: TGTGCCAGCCAAGATAGCGGGGGATACAATGAGCAGTTCTTC. This sequence encodes CASQDSGGYNEQFF.

V and J are TRBV11-3 and TRBJ2-7; D remains unclear. The CDR3 loop spans 13 amino acids. The germline V gene encodes CDR1 SGHNT and CDR2 YENEEA. V gave up 5 bases and J gave up 4 bases, with 12 bases separating them. CDR3 DNA sequence: TGTGCCAGCAGCACCCAACGCGGTTACGAGCAGTACTTC. It encodes CASSTQRGYEQYF.

This chain links TRBV7-2 with TRBJ2-1, with TRBD2 identical over 14 bases. V dropped 5 bases and J dropped 9; count of bases not matched to a gene: 9. The CDR3 extends over 16 amino acids. Germline assignment: CDR1 SGHTA and CDR2 FQGNSA. In DNA form, the CDR3 reads TGTGCCAGCAGCCTAGGGACTAGCGGGAGTAGTGGTGAGCAGTTCTTC. Its protein product is CASSLGTSGSSGEQFF.

This clone was picked up one time. The chain links TRBV6-2 or TRBV6-3 to TRBJ1-1; TRBD1 might be the D (5 bases). This CDR3 has 13 residues. Germline V lookup: CDR1 MNHEY, CDR2 SVGEGT. V shed 4 bases and J shed 4 bases, with 10 bases lying between them. Here the CDR3 DNA reads TGTGCCAGCAGTTTTAATGGGGGCACTGAAGCTTTCTTT. It specifies CASSFNGGTEAFF.

This clone was observed a single time. This chain joins TRBV28 and TRBJ2-7; 8 nucleotides agree with TRBD2. Germline loops: CDR1 MDHEN, CDR2 SYDVKM. The CDR3 has 15 residues. The ends lost 3 bases at V and 6 bases at J; junction bases unmatched: 10. The CDR3 spells CASSFPRGLVAEQYF. The CDR3 coding sequence is TGTGCCAGCAGTTTTCCCCGGGGACTAGTGGCCGAGCAGTACTTC.

This clone was counted ten times or more. The chain recombines TRBV7-6 with TRBJ2-5; D is perhaps TRBD1 or TRBD2 (6 bases each). Germline CDR1 is SGHVS and CDR2 is FNYEAQ. The V end lost 5 bases, the J end lost 2 bases, and 9 bases lay between the germline ends. The CDR3 runs 13 residues. For the CDR3, the DNA is TGTGCCAGCAGCAGGGGGAGGCAAGAGACCCAGTACTTC. Translating gives CASSRGRQETQYF.

The V call is TRBV28, the J call TRBJ1-2, with TRBD1 matching over 11 bases. With 6 bases clipped from V and 5 bases from J, the junction kept 5 bases outside the gene matches. This CDR3 spans 14 amino acids. Germline CDR1 MDHEN, CDR2 SYDVKM. CDR3: CASRDGQGAYGYTF. The CDR3 DNA follows: TGTGCCAGCAGGGACGGACAGGGGGCTTATGGCTACACCTTC.

V usage is TRBV18 and J usage is TRBJ1-6; TRBD1 is a possible D gene (6 bases). The CDR3 loop spans 16 amino acids. From germline, CDR1 is KGHSH and CDR2 LQKENI. Trimming cost V 3 bases and J 7 bases, with 16 bases left between them. The CDR3 protein is CASSPPNQGQNSPLHF. The CDR3 DNA reads as TGTGCCAGCTCACCGCCTAACCAGGGGCAGAATTCACCCCTCCACTTT.

The rearrangement uses TRBV5-1 and TRBJ2-3; no clear D gene. This CDR3 comprises 15 residues. The V gene lost 3 bases and the J gene lost 3 bases, with 14 bases spanning the gap. CDR1 and CDR2 from the germline V gene are SGHRS and YFSETQ. The CDR3, as DNA: TGCGCCAGCAGCTCCGGGTTGAGTTGGACAGATACGCAGTATTTT. Its protein product is CASSSGLSWTDTQYF.

The chain carries TRBV2 and TRBJ2-2; 8 bases fit TRBD1. The V and J ends lost 2 bases and 5 bases, in that order; junction bases with no gene match: 7. The CDR3 extends over 16 amino acids. Germline CDR1 SNHLY, CDR2 FYNNEI. The CDR3 protein is CASSEQGASPTGELFF. The CDR3 DNA sequence: TGTGCCAGCAGTGAACAGGGGGCTTCGCCGACCGGGGAGCTGTTTTTT.

V is TRBV28 and J is TRBJ1-3, with D hard to call. This CDR3 has 15 residues. The germline V and J ends were trimmed by 4 bases and 3 bases, with 13 bases remaining between them. In germline, CDR1 is MDHEN, CDR2 SYDVKM. CDR3 region: CASSSPQPDGNTIYF. In DNA, the CDR3 is TGTGCCAGCAGTTCTCCCCAGCCTGATGGAAACACCATATATTTT.

The V and J genes are TRBV7-9 and TRBJ1-3, with D hard to call. V lost 2 bases and J lost 0, with 11 bases in between. Germline CDR1 reads SEHNR; CDR2 reads FQNEAQ (reference sequence). This CDR3 is built from 16 residues. The CDR3 reads CASSLRGLFSGNTIYF. CDR3 in DNA: TGTGCCAGCAGCTTACGTGGGCTTTTCTCTGGAAACACCATATATTTT.